The 11 T cell receptor beta chains presented below share a single source sample, sequenced in a study of neoadjuvant anti-PD-1 for oral cavity cancer. Time point specified: after neoadjuvant nivolumab, at surgical resection. Sequencing was performed with immunoSEQ multiplex PCR; in TCRdb, only in-frame clones are kept and a portion is missing. The table shows around 37,000 clones, with over 30% occurring only once. Sample: tumor tissue, taken after nivolumab (anti-PD-1) treatment. The receptors derive from a person aged 40 to 85 with oral cavity squamous cell carcinoma.

The V gene is TRBV25-1, the J gene TRBJ2-7; D ambiguous. Per the germline V gene, CDR1 is MGHDK and CDR2 is SYGVNS. Trimming removed 0 bases from V and 0 bases from J, with 6 bases in between. CDR3 size: 14 residues. The CDR3 sequence: CASSEYPFSYEQYF. The DNA for the CDR3 is TGTGCCAGCAGTGAATATCCGTTCTCCTACGAGCAGTACTTC.

The rearrangement joins TRBV5-1 to TRBJ2-6; D gene uncertain. Trimming cost V 4 bases and J 4 bases, with 18 bases left between them. The CDR3 length is 17 residues. Germline V lookup: CDR1 SGHRS, CDR2 YFSETQ. CDR3 in DNA: TGCGCCAGCAGCCCCCACATAGGTTGGATGGGGGCCAACGTCCTGACTTTC. Protein: CASSPHIGWMGANVLTF.

This clone came up a few times. This chain joins TRBV27 and TRBJ2-7; 7 positions agree with TRBD1. The CDR3 has 12 residues. Germline CDR1 reads MNHEY; CDR2 reads SMNVEV (reference sequence). CDR3 nucleotide sequence: TGTGTAATCGGGACAGCGTCCTACGAGCAGTACTTC. Residues: CVIGTASYEQYF.

The rearrangement links TRBV13 to TRBJ2-1; TRBD1 matches at 7 bases. Germline values: CDR1 PRHDT, CDR2 FYEKMQ (reference sequence). This CDR3 has 16 residues. Losses at the gene ends were 4 bases for V and 0 bases for J; bases not matched to a gene: 6. For the CDR3, the DNA is TGTGCCAGCAGCTACCTAGGGGGCCCCTCCTACAATGAGCAGTTCTTC. It is translated as CASSYLGGPSYNEQFF.

The chain couples TRBV11-1 to TRBJ2-3; weak D call: TRBD1 (8 bases). The CDR3 is 16 residues long. The V end lost 1 base, the J end lost 2 bases, and 13 bases lay between the germline ends. Germline V gene lookup returns CDR1 SGHAT and CDR2 FQDESV (reference sequence). CDR3 DNA sequence: TGTGCCAGCAGCTTAGGGGGGGGACAGGTCACAGATACGCAGTATTTT. Translated: CASSLGGGQVTDTQYF.

This clone was detected ten times or more. V gene TRBV11-2 combines with J gene TRBJ2-6; D is ambiguous. Looked up from germline, CDR1 is SGHAT and CDR2 is FQNNGV. Deletions cut 6 bases from V and 4 bases from J, with 7 bases between. The CDR3 is made up of 13 amino acids. The CDR3 here is CASRYMGANVLTF. The CDR3 DNA reads TGTGCCAGCAGGTACATGGGGGCCAACGTCCTGACTTTC.

The chain employs TRBV4-2 and TRBJ1-1; possibly TRBD1 for D (5 bases). V dropped 5 bases and J dropped 4 bases, with 23 bases sitting between them. The CDR3 spans 17 residues. CDR1 is LGHNA, CDR2 YNFKEQ, per germline. The CDR3 loop reads CASSWTLGGGMATEAFF. CDR3 DNA: TGTGCCAGCAGCTGGACTCTTGGTGGGGGTATGGCCACTGAAGCTTTCTTT.

The sample holds a few counts of this clone. The gene calls are TRBV6-5 and TRBJ2-2; the D gene is possibly TRBD2 (6 bases). The germline V gene encodes CDR1 MNHEY and CDR2 SVGAGI. V was cut by 3 bases and J by 4 bases, with 9 bases left in between. This CDR3 is 14 amino acids long. The CDR3 here is CASSYSGATGELFF. In nucleotides, the CDR3 is TGTGCCAGCAGTTATAGCGGAGCCACCGGGGAGCTGTTTTTT.

This clone was observed a single time. The J gene is TRBJ2-1, the V gene TRBV5-4; 15 positions match TRBD2. The CDR3 totals 17 residues. The ends lost 4 bases at V and 4 bases at J; junction bases unmatched: 6. Germline loops: CDR1 SGHNT, CDR2 YYREEE (reference sequence). The CDR3 DNA follows: TGTGCCAGCAGCGGACTAGCGGGGGGGCGTGGGTACAATGAGCAGTTCTTC. This translates into CASSGLAGGRGYNEQFF.

V is TRBV27 and J is TRBJ2-7, with D perhaps matching TRBD1 or TRBD2 (6 bases each). Germline CDR1 reads MNHEY; CDR2 reads SMNVEV (reference sequence). Trimming pared 5 bases from V and 7 bases from J, leaving 18 bases between. This CDR3 has 14 amino acids. For the CDR3, the DNA is TGTGCCAGCAGTCCACGGGGTCAAGGGGGGGAGCAGTACTTC. It yields the protein CASSPRGQGGEQYF.

The chain has TRBV6-5 and TRBJ2-7; the D is unclear. Per the germline V gene, CDR1 is MNHEY and CDR2 is SVGAGI. CDR3 length equals 12 residues. The V end was cut by 6 bases, the J end by 1 base, with 7 bases between. CDR3 region: CASSTESYEQYF. Here the CDR3 DNA reads TGTGCCAGCAGCACCGAATCCTACGAGCAGTACTTC.